This record concerns one T cell receptor beta chain sequence. Its antigen is not identified. This CDR3 contains 12 residues. Looked up from germline, CDR1 is SGHRS and CDR2 is YFSETQ. The V gene lost 4 bases and the J gene lost 4 bases, with 9 bases spanning the gap. The record originates from a study of early T cells in non-severe SARS-CoV-2 infection. Study summary: Sequencing input comprised bulk RNA from unsorted whole blood; chain pairing was not available.

General study points: The VDJdb matching leaned toward anti-spike CD8 responses and overlooked private and CD4 specificities.

Unique molecular identifier tags were affixed to discrete cDNA molecules. TCRdb recomputed calls from the 5' RACE reads with MiXCR, one row per CDR3 protein. Found here are over 80,000 distinct CDR3 sequences, 10% to 15% of them singletons; the top ten hold approximately 4.4%. The V and J genes are TRBV5-1 and TRBJ2-7; maybe TRBD2 (6 bases). This clonotype was sampled from an adult who was a healthcare worker with PCR-confirmed SARS-CoV-2 infection or an uninfected control (not recorded which). This specimen was whole blood, taken at baseline. The CDR3 bases are TGCGCCAGCAGCGGAGGGGATTACGAGCAGTACTTC. Translated: CASSGGDYEQYF.